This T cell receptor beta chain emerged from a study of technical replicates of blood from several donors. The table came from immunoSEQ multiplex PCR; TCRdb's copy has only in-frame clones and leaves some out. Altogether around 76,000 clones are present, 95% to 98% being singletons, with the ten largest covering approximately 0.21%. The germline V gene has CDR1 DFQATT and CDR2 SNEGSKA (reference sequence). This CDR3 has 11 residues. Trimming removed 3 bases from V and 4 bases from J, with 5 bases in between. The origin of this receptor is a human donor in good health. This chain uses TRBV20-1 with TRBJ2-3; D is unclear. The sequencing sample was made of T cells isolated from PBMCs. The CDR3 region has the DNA TGCAGTGCTAGTAACTCAGATACGCAGTATTTT. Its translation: CSASNSDTQYF.